This T cell receptor beta chain came from a study of chemoradiotherapy in HPV16-positive cancers. The wider study: Candidate HPV-specific clones and shared TCR motifs came from two HPV16-positive patients.

Repeated repertoire sampling spanned the course of chemoradiotherapy. A word on this clone: Its antigen is unknown.

Libraries were prepared by immunoSEQ multiplex PCR; TCRdb keeps only in-frame clonotypes and omits some of them. The repertoire includes roughly 34,000 clones, roughly nine tenths of them detected once, and approximately 2.1% sits in the top ten. Germline V gives CDR1 MNHEY, CDR2 SVGAGI. V was clipped by 8 bases and J by 4 bases, with 14 bases between them. The CDR3 spans 13 residues. Study findings and constraints: During treatment, candidate HPV-specific clones and E7-related motifs expanded in tumor. Functional assays defining HPV-specific T cells used only a couple of HPV16-positive patients.

The source material was blood, sampled from a patient who underwent chemoradiotherapy. V is TRBV6-5 and J is TRBJ1-2; D remains ambiguous. This TCR was sampled from a human donor with HPV-associated anogenital cancer. The CDR3: CASRMIAGYGYTF. Here the CDR3 DNA reads TGTGCCAGCCGGATGATTGCGGGCTATGGCTACACCTTC.